This T cell receptor (beta chain) was found in a study of CD8+ T cells in alopecia areata (dated by TCRdb to 2016 to 2018). For the study in its entirety: Treated patients were enrolled in an open-label pilot trial of oral tofacitinib, 5 to 10 mg twice daily, for moderate-to-severe alopecia areata. Tofacitinib was administered for 6 to 18 months, and 6 months of follow-up off drug were then conducted to assess delayed response and recurrence. For the treated patients, the SALT score, which quantifies what percentage of scalp surface area is affected, served as the measure of disease severity. The study used high-throughput TCRbeta sequencing to examine T cell clonal expansion in alopecia areata, in both the C3H/HeJ mouse model and human patients. Human TCRbeta sequencing covered scalp tissue and sorted CD4+ and CD8+ peripheral blood T cells from patchy and totalis/universalis alopecia areata patients and healthy controls. Biopsies were taken from tofacitinib-treated patients at baseline and at 4 and 24 weeks of treatment, and a later scalp biopsy was taken in several of the tofacitinib-treated patients. Scalp clonality was compared across normal scalp (n=4), patchy alopecia areata scalp (n=8), and alopecia totalis/universalis scalp (n=8). RNA came from the PAXgene miRNA kit for fixed scalp, the miRNeasy kit for PBMCs, and the RNeasy kit for mouse skin. TCRbeta CDR3 regions were amplified by immunoSEQ multiplex PCR using 35 Vbeta forward and 13 Jbeta reverse primers.

The library relied on the immunoSEQ multiplex PCR assay. For TCR sequencing, RNA was extracted from every sample and reverse transcribed into cDNA to serve as template. SuperScript III was used for first-strand cDNA synthesis, primed with a 2:1 mix of oligo-dT and random hexamers. Amplification bias was assessed with a synthetic immune receptor repertoire, and residual bias was removed computationally. The paper's data handling went like this. Raw reads were preprocessed to remove errors, and CDR3 was defined according to IMGT conventions as the region from the conserved cysteine to phenylalanine. Clonality was computed by normalizing Shannon entropy by log2 of the number of productive unique TCRs and subtracting the result from 1. Whether each scalp clone was CD4 or CD8 was inferred by checking scalp TCRbeta sequences against the CD4 and CD8 repertoires from sorted blood. Sourced from immuneACCESS, this table was stored by TCRdb with only in-frame sequences that have V and J called. A share of the clones is absent; for the studies checked, an unresolved V gene accounts for under half, and the remainder has no known explanation. V and J calls and clone size follow that table, whereas D and trimming were derived from the DNA. The sample data list 150,000 to 200,000 clones, and around 58% of these were observed just once. Around 16% of the sample goes to the ten largest clones.

Trimming takes 4 bases off V and 7 bases off J; junction bases not matched to a gene: 8. The cysteine opens and the phenylalanine closes a CDR3 of 16 amino acids. Only CDR3 DNA is held: 48 bases, read in frame from base 1. Based on the germline V gene, the CDR1 and CDR2 sequences are MGHDK and SYGVNS. The label giving this sample's treatment or condition can be read as: oral pan-JAK inhibitor, 5-10 mg twice daily. Lesional scalp punch biopsies and peripheral blood were collected from alopecia areata patients. PBMCs were isolated by density centrifugation and stained for CD3, CD4 and CD8, after which CD4+ and CD8+ T cells were sorted on a FACSAria. This clone has just one count. Its binding antigen is unknown. No base quality values were provided; no much bigger clone lies one nucleotide off. Overall study outcomes, separate from this receptor: Compared with normal scalp, lesional scalp, particularly in alopecia totalis/universalis, had higher clonality and more expanded CD8+ clones, which suggests antigenic drive. During tofacitinib treatment, many expanded lesional clones stuck around in both scalp and blood, and this persistence may partly explain why relapse happens after treatment is stopped. Resident alphabeta T cells in normal human skin are also sequenced, complicating scalp TCR repertoire analysis, unlike mouse skin dominated by gammadelta T cells. The treated cohort was small, with a single nonresponder, so links between baseline CD8+ expansion and response need larger studies. Compared with mice, TCR sequences shared between patients were less clear, possibly partly because of HLA diversity across the patient population. Tofacitinib significantly decreased scalp clonality and the number of expanded CD8+ clones among the top 100 scalp clones.

This clonotype was sampled from a human donor with alopecia areata. Sequencing was performed on CD4+ T cells sorted from blood, taken between weeks 55 and 65, from a patient treated with tofacitinib. The receptor chain draws on TRBV25-1 and TRBJ2-2; 11 nucleotides in the junction match TRBD1. The nucleotide sequence is TGTGCCAGCAGTGGATCGGACAGGGGGCTTGTCGGGGAGCTGTTTTTT. This is translated as CASSGSDRGLVGELFF.